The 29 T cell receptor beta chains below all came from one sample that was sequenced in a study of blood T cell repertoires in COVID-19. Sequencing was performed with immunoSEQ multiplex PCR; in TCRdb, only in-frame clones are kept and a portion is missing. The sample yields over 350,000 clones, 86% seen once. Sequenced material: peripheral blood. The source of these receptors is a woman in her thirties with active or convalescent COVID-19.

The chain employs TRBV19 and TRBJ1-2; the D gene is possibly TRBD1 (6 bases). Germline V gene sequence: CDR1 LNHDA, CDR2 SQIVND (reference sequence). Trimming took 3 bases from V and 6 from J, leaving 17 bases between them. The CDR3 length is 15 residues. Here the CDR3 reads CASSIPGGQGNGYTF. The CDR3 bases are TGTGCCAGTAGTATTCCAGGTGGGCAGGGGAATGGCTACACCTTC.

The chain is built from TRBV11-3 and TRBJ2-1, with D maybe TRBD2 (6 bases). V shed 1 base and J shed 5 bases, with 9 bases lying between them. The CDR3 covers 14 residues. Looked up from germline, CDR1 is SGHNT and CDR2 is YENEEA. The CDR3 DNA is TGTGCCAGCAGCTTAGTTGGCGGGAACAATGAGCAGTTCTTC. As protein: CASSLVGGNNEQFF.

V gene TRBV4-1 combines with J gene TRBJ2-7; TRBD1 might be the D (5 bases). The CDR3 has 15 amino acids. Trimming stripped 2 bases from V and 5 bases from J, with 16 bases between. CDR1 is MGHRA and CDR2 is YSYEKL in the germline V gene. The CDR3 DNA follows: TGCGCCAGCAGCCAAAGTTTCCAGGGTACCCACGAGCAGTACTTC. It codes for CASSQSFQGTHEQYF.

DNA of the CDR3: TGTGCCAGCTCACCAACAGACGGGGAGCTGTTTTTT. Amino acid sequence: CASSPTDGELFF. The rearrangement uses TRBV18 and TRBJ2-2; D call uncertain. V lost 2 bases and J 7 bases, leaving 5 bases between the germline ends. CDR3 length: 12 amino acids. Germline CDR1 is KGHSH and CDR2 is LQKENI.

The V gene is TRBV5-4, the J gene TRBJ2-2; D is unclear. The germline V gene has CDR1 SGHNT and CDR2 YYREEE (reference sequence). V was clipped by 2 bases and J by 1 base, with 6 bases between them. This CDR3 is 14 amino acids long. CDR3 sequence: CASSFSGNTGELFF. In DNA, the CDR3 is TGTGCCAGCAGCTTTTCCGGGAACACCGGGGAGCTGTTTTTT.

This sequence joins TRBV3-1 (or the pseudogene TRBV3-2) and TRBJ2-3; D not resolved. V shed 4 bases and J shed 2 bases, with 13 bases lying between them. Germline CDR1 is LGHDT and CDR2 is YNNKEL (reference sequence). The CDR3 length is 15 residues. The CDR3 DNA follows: TGTGCCAGCAGCCCAACCGCCCTAACCACAGATACGCAGTATTTT. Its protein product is CASSPTALTTDTQYF.

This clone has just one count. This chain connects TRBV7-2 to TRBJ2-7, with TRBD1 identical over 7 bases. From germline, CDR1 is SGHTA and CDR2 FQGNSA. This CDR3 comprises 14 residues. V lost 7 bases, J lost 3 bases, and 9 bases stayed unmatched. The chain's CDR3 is CASNSQGDNYEQYF. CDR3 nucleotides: TGTGCCAGCAACTCTCAGGGGGACAACTACGAGCAGTACTTC.

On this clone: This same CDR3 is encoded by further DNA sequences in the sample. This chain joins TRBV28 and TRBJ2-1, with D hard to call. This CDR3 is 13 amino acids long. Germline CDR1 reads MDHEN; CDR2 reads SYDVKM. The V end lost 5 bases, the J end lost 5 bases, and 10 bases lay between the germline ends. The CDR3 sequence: CASSPPENNEQFF. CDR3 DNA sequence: TGTGCCAGCAGTCCCCCTGAGAACAATGAGCAGTTCTTC.

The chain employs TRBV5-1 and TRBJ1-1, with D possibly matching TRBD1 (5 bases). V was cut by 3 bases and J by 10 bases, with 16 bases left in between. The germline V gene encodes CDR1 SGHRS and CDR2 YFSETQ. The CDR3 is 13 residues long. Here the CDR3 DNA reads TGCGCCAGCAGCTATGACCGGGGGTACGGAGCTTTCTTT. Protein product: CASSYDRGYGAFF.

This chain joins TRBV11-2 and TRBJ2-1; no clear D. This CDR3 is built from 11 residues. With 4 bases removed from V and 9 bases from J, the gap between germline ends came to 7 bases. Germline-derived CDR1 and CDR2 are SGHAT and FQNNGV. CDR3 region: CASSSGGEQFF. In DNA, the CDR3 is TGTGCCAGCAGCTCCGGTGGTGAGCAGTTCTTC.

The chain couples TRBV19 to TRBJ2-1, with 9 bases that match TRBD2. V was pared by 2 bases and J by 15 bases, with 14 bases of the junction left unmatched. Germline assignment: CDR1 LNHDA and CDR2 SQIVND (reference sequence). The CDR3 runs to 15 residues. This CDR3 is CASSIQASGLALPFF. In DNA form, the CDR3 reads TGTGCCAGTAGTATACAGGCTTCCGGACTAGCGCTACCGTTCTTC.

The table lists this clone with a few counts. CDR3: CASSLPGQGSYEQYF. CDR3 nucleotide sequence: TGTGCCAGCAGTTTGCCGGGACAGGGATCGTACGAGCAGTACTTC. The chain is built from TRBV28 and TRBJ2-7; 9 nucleotides align to TRBD1. J gave up 4 bases and V 3 bases, and 7 bases lay outside the gene matches. This CDR3 has 15 residues. Germline CDR1 reads MDHEN; CDR2 reads SYDVKM.

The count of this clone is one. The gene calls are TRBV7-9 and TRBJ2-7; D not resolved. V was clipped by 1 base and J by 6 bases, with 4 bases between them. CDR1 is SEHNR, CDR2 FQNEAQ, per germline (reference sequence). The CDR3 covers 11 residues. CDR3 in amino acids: CASSLEREQYF. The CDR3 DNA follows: TGTGCCAGCAGCTTAGAGCGCGAGCAGTACTTC.

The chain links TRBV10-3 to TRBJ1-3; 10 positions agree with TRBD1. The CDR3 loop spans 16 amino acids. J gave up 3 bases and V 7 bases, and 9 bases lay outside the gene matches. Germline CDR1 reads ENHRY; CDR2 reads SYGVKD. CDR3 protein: CAIKNRDRGDGNTIYF. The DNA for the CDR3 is TGTGCCATCAAAAACCGGGACAGGGGCGATGGAAACACCATATATTTT.

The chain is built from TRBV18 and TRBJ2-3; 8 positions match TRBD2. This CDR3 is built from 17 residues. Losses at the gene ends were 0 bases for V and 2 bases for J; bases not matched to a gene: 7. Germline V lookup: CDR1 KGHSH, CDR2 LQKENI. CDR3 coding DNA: TGTGCCAGCTCACCACCAGTCACTAGCGGCATCACAGATACGCAGTATTTT. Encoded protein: CASSPPVTSGITDTQYF.

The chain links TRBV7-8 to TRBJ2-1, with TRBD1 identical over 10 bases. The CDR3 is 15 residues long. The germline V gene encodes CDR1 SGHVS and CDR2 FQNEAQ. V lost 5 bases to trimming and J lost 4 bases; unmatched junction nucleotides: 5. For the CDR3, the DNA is TGTGCCAGCAGCCTGACAGGGGGCTCTTACAATGAGCAGTTCTTC. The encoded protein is CASSLTGGSYNEQFF.

This chain's CDR3 is CASSLSSSNTEAFF. The CDR3 DNA sequence: TGTGCCAGCAGTTTATCTTCATCGAACACTGAAGCTTTCTTT. The chain couples TRBV27 to TRBJ1-1; D uncertain. Per the germline V gene, CDR1 is MNHEY and CDR2 is SMNVEV (reference sequence). V lost 0 bases to trimming and J lost 1 base, with 6 bases between them. The CDR3 is 14 residues long.

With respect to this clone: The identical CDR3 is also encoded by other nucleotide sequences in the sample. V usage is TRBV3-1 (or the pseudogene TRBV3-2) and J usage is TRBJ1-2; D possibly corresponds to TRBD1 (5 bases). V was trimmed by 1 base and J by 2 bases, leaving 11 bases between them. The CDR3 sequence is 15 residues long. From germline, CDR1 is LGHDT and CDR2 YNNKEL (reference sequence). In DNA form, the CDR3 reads TGTGCCAGCAGCCAAGGGGGCCCAGTCAACTATGGCTACACCTTC. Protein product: CASSQGGPVNYGYTF.

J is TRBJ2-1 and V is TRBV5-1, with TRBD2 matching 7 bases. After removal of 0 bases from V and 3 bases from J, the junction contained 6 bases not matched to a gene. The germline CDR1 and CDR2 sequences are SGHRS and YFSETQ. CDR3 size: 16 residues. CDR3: CASSLEVAGDYNEQFF. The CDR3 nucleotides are TGCGCCAGCAGCTTGGAAGTTGCGGGAGACTACAATGAGCAGTTCTTC.

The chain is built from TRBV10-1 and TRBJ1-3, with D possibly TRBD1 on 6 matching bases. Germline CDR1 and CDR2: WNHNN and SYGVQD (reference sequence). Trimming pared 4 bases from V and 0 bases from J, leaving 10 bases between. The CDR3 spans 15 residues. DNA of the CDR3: TGCGCCAGCAGTGCGGCAGGGGACTCTGGAAACACCATATATTTT. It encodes CASSAAGDSGNTIYF.

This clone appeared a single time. In nucleotides, the CDR3 is TGCGCCAGCAGCTTTTGGGACAGAACTAACTATGGCTACACCTTC. Protein product: CASSFWDRTNYGYTF. The rearrangement links TRBV5-1 to TRBJ1-2; TRBD1 matches at 7 bases. The J segment lost 0 bases and the V segment lost 2 bases, leaving 4 bases of the junction unmatched. The CDR3 is 15 residues long. In germline, CDR1 is SGHRS, CDR2 YFSETQ.

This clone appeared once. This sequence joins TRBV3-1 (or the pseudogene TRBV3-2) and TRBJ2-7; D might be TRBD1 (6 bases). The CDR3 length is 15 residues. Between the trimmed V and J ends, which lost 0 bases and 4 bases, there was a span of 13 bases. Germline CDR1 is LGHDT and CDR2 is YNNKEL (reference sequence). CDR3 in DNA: TGTGCCAGCAGCCAAGAGTTAATCAGGGGTTACGAGCAGTACTTC. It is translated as CASSQELIRGYEQYF.

The CDR3 region is CASSDVRQSIYTEAFF. In nucleotides, the CDR3 is TGTGCCAGCAGCGATGTAAGACAGAGTATATACACTGAAGCTTTCTTT. This sequence joins TRBV27 and TRBJ1-1, with a tentative D call TRBD1 (5 bases). V was shortened by 6 bases and J by 3 bases, with 20 bases between the two germline ends. The CDR3 runs 16 residues. Germline V gene lookup returns CDR1 MNHEY and CDR2 SMNVEV (reference sequence).

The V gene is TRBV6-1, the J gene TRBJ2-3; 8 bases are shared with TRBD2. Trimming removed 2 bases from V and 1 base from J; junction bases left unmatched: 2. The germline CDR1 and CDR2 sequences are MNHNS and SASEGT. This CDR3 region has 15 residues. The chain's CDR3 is CASSETSGRTDTQYF. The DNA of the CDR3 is TGTGCCAGCAGTGAAACTAGCGGTCGCACAGATACGCAGTATTTT.

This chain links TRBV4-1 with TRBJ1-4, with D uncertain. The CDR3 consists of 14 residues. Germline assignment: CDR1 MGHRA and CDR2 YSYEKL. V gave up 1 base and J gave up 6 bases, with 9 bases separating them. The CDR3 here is CASSQAEGYEKLFF. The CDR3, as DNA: TGCGCCAGCAGCCAAGCCGAGGGTTATGAAAAACTGTTTTTT.

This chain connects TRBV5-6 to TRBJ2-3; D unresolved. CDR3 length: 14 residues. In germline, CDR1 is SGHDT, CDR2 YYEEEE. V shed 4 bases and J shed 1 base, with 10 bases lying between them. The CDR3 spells CASSHGVGTDTQYF. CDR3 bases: TGTGCCAGCAGCCACGGTGTAGGCACAGATACGCAGTATTTT. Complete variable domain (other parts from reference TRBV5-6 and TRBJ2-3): DAGVTQSPTHLIKTRGQQVTLRCSPKSGHDTVSWYQQALGQGPQFIFQYYEEEERQRGNFPDRFSGHQFPNYSSELNVNALLLGDSALYLCASSHGVGTDTQYFGPGTRLTVL.

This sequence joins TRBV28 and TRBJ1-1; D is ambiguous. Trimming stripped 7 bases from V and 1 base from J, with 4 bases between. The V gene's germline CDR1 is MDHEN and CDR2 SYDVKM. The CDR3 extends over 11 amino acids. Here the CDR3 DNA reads TGTGCCAGCACCGGGAACACTGAAGCTTTCTTT. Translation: CASTGNTEAFF.

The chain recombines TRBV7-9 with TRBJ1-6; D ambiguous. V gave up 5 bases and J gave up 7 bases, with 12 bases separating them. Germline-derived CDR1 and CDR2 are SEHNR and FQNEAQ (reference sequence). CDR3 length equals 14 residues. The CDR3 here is CASSGWLLNSPLHF. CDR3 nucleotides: TGTGCCAGCAGCGGTTGGCTCTTAAATTCACCCCTCCACTTT.

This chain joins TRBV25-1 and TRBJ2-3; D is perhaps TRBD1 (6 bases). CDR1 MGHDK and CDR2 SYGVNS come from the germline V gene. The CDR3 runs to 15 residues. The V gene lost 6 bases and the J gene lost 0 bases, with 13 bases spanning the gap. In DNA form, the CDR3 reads TGTGCCAGCAGAACCGGGACAACTAGCACAGATACGCAGTATTTT. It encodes CASRTGTTSTDTQYF.